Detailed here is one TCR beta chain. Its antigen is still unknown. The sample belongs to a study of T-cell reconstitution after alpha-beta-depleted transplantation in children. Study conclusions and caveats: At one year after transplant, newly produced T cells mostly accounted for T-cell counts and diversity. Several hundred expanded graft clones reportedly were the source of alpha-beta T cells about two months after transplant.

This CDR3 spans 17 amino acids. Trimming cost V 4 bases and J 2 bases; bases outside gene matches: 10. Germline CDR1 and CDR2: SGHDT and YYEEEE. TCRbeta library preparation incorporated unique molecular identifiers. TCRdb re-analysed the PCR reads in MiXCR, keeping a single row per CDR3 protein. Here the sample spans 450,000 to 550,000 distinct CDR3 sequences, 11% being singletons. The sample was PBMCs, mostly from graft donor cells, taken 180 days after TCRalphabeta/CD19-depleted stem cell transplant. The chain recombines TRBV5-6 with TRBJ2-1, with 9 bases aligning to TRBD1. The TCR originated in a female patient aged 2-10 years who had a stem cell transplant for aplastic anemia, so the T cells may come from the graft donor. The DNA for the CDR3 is TGTGCCAGCAGCCCATTCGACAGGGGGTTGACCTACAATGAGCAGTTCTTC. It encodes CASSPFDRGLTYNEQFF. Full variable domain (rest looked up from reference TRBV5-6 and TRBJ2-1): DAGVTQSPTHLIKTRGQQVTLRCSPKSGHDTVSWYQQALGQGPQFIFQYYEEEERQRGNFPDRFSGHQFPNYSSELNVNALLLGDSALYLCASSPFDRGLTYNEQFFGPGTRLTVL.